One and the same sample provided the 27 T cell receptor beta chains below, sequenced in a study of shared clonotypes between healthy human individuals (TCRdb year 2020). The receptor library was made with the immunoSEQ multiplex PCR assay. The table was pulled from immuneACCESS by TCRdb, which kept in-frame rearrangements only. Such tables lose some clones; where checked, under half of the loss comes from unresolved V genes, and the rest has no known cause. In all, the sample holds about 2 million clones, and roughly 94% of those were seen once. The ten most abundant clones make up more than 0.1% of the sample. Sample: naive CD4+ T cells sorted from blood. Taken with the paper, the label for cell subset or site translates to: CD45RA+ positively selected. Every receptor here comes from a man aged 18 to 30 in good health.

The rearrangement uses TRBV9 and TRBJ2-7; tentatively, D is TRBD1 or TRBD2 (5 bases each). Trimming shortened V by 4 bases and J by 3 bases, and 14 bases separated the two germline ends. Germline CDR1 SGDLS, CDR2 YYNGEE. This CDR3 spans 14 amino acids. The CDR3 DNA is TGTGCCAGCAGCCCCCGGGACCCTAGCTACGAGCAGTACTTC. Its translation is CASSPRDPSYEQYF.

The V gene is TRBV7-9, the J gene TRBJ1-4; D remains unclear. The CDR3 runs 15 residues. V lost 5 bases and J lost 8, with 18 bases in between. The germline gives CDR1 SEHNR, CDR2 FQNEAQ (reference sequence). CDR3 region: CASSSRALLGEKLFF. For the CDR3, the DNA is TGTGCCAGCAGCAGTCGGGCATTACTAGGGGAAAAACTGTTTTTT.

This clone has just one count. The rearrangement joins TRBV9 to TRBJ2-4; 9 bases agree with TRBD1. V was pared by 6 bases and J by 3 bases, with 10 bases of the junction left unmatched. Per the germline V gene, CDR1 is SGDLS and CDR2 is YYNGEE. This CDR3 spans 16 amino acids. CDR3 in amino acids: CASNSGQGGVKNIQYF. In nucleotides, the CDR3 is TGTGCCAGCAACTCGGGACAGGGAGGCGTCAAAAACATTCAGTACTTC.

CDR3 region: CASSPLAGAFGETQYF. Here the CDR3 DNA reads TGTGCCAGCAGCCCCTTGGCGGGGGCCTTCGGGGAGACCCAGTACTTC. The chain uses TRBV14 and TRBJ2-5; TRBD2 might be the D (7 bases). The CDR3 spans 16 residues. The germline gives CDR1 SGHDN, CDR2 FVKESK. V lost 4 bases to trimming and J lost 5 bases, with 20 bases between them.

The chain has TRBV6-4 and TRBJ2-3, with D possibly matching TRBD1 (5 bases). CDR3 length: 14 amino acids. Deletions cut 5 bases from V and 2 bases from J, with 11 bases between. CDR1 and CDR2 (germline): MRHNA, SNTAGT. The CDR3 sequence is CASSLQGSTDTQYF. As DNA, the CDR3 is TGTGCCAGCAGTCTCCAGGGATCCACAGATACGCAGTATTTT.

V gene TRBV27 combines with J gene TRBJ1-6, with D perhaps matching TRBD1 (5 bases). Germline CDR1 and CDR2: MNHEY and SMNVEV (reference sequence). V was pared by 7 bases and J by 10 bases, with 14 bases between. There are 13 residues in the CDR3. CDR3 nucleotides: TGTGCCAGCAAGCAGGGAGGGGACTCACCCCTCCACTTT. This encodes CASKQGGDSPLHF.

V usage is TRBV19 and J usage is TRBJ2-6, with D possibly matching TRBD2 (6 bases). The V gene's germline CDR1 is LNHDA and CDR2 SQIVND (reference sequence). V shed 5 bases and J shed 9 bases, with 17 bases lying between them. This CDR3 comprises 15 residues. The CDR3 nucleotides read TGTGCCAGTAGTGCGGGGACCCTATTGGACAACGTCCTGACTTTC. Translation gives CASSAGTLLDNVLTF.

The chain uses TRBV6-5 and TRBJ1-6; TRBD1 matches 7 bases. J lost 8 bases, V lost 3 bases, and 7 bases had no gene match. From germline, CDR1 is MNHEY and CDR2 SVGAGI. CDR3 length: 15 residues. CDR3 DNA: TGTGCCAGCAGTTATCTACAGGGGAAGGATTCACCCCTCCACTTT. Translating gives CASSYLQGKDSPLHF.

This chain uses TRBV27 with TRBJ1-5; D is ambiguous. Trimming cost V 1 base and J 3 bases, with 16 bases left between them. This CDR3 is 17 amino acids long. Germline CDR1 and CDR2: MNHEY and SMNVEV (reference sequence). The CDR3 region is CASSLFGKLGLNQPQHF. DNA of the CDR3: TGTGCCAGCAGTTTATTTGGGAAGTTGGGCCTCAATCAGCCCCAGCATTTT.

The chain recombines TRBV11-3 with TRBJ2-1; the D gene could be TRBD1 or TRBD2 (5 bases each). This CDR3 spans 12 amino acids. The germline CDR1 and CDR2 sequences are SGHNT and YENEEA. Between the trimmed V and J ends, which lost 5 bases and 12 bases, there was a span of 14 bases. The CDR3 reads CASSQIPGPQFF. The CDR3 DNA reads as TGTGCCAGCAGCCAGATACCGGGACCGCAGTTCTTC. Drawing the rest from reference TRBV11-3 and TRBJ2-1, the complete variable domain is EAGVVQSPRYKIIEKKQPVAFWCNPISGHNTLYWYLQNLGQGPELLIRYENEEAVDDSQLPKDRFSAERLKGVDSTLKIQPAELGDSAVYLCASSQIPGPQFFGPGTRLTVL.

The chain recombines TRBV7-3 with TRBJ1-5; D uncertain. The length of the CDR3 is 13 residues. The V gene's germline CDR1 is SGHTA and CDR2 FQGTGA. Trimming removed 5 bases from V and 3 bases from J, with 8 bases in between. CDR3 coding DNA: TGTGCCAGCAGCCAGAGCGTCAATCAGCCCCAGCATTTT. Its protein product is CASSQSVNQPQHF.

In the case of this clone: Other DNA sequences in this specimen translate into the identical CDR3. The chain couples TRBV7-2 to TRBJ2-2, with TRBD2 matching over 9 bases. The V gene's germline CDR1 is SGHTA and CDR2 FQGNSA. The CDR3 contains 16 residues. With V trimmed by 1 base and J by 1 base, 1 base remained unmatched. The DNA of the CDR3 is TGTGCCAGCAGCTTAGGACTAGCGGTGAACACCGGGGAGCTGTTTTTT. This gives the protein CASSLGLAVNTGELFF.

V is TRBV19 and J is TRBJ2-7; 8 nucleotides align to TRBD2. With V trimmed by 6 bases and J by 6 bases, 7 bases remained unmatched. Germline CDR1 LNHDA, CDR2 SQIVND (reference sequence). The CDR3 extends over 13 amino acids. The chain's CDR3 is CASRRPGLGEQYF. As DNA, the CDR3 is TGTGCCAGTAGGAGACCGGGACTAGGCGAGCAGTACTTC.

The chain uses TRBV4-3 and TRBJ2-3; D is undetermined. Looked up from germline, CDR1 is LGHNA and CDR2 is YSLEER. The CDR3 contains 13 residues. Trimming took 0 bases from V and 7 from J, leaving 8 bases between them. The CDR3 region has the DNA TGCGCCAGCAGCCAAGAAGTGGGTAATACGCAGTATTTT. This translates into CASSQEVGNTQYF.

CDR3 loop: CASNLGTGYEKLFF. The CDR3, as DNA: TGTGCCAGCAACCTGGGGACAGGGTATGAAAAACTGTTTTTT. The chain combines TRBV6-1 with TRBJ1-4, with TRBD1 matching 9 bases. V lost 7 bases to trimming and J lost 6 bases; unmatched junction nucleotides: 6. Germline V gives CDR1 MNHNS, CDR2 SASEGT. The CDR3 is 14 residues long.

The chain couples TRBV28 to TRBJ1-2; possible D gene TRBD1, 5 bases. The CDR3 has 12 residues. Germline values: CDR1 MDHEN, CDR2 SYDVKM. V was trimmed by 6 bases and J by 14 bases, leaving 19 bases between them. CDR3 bases: TGTGCCAGCAGCCAAACCTGGCTGGGGGGGACCTTC. Encoded protein: CASSQTWLGGTF.

The chain links TRBV7-2 to TRBJ1-1; D may be TRBD1 (5 bases). The V gene lost 4 bases and the J gene lost 0 bases, with 15 bases spanning the gap. The CDR3 consists of 16 residues. Germline V gives CDR1 SGHTA, CDR2 FQGNSA. The CDR3 DNA is TGTGCCAGCAGCTCAGTAGCAGGGTTAATGAACACTGAAGCTTTCTTT. It is translated as CASSSVAGLMNTEAFF. The variable domain in full, with the rest retrieved from reference TRBV7-2 and TRBJ1-1, is GAGVSQSPSNKVTEKGKDVELRCDPISGHTALYWYRQSLGQGLEFLIYFQGNSAPDKSGLPSDRFSAERTGGSVSTLTIQRTQQEDSAVYLCASSSVAGLMNTEAFFGQGTRLTVV.

The J gene is TRBJ1-1, the V gene TRBV28, with D hard to call. The CDR3 totals 15 residues. V was clipped by 6 bases and J by 1 base, with 15 bases between them. The germline gives CDR1 MDHEN, CDR2 SYDVKM. CDR3 coding DNA: TGTGCCAGCAGATTACCGGTGGGTCGGAACACTGAAGCTTTCTTT. Encoded protein: CASRLPVGRNTEAFF.

The chain is built from TRBV11-2 and TRBJ2-5; D not certain. CDR3 length equals 12 residues. Trimming cost V 5 bases and J 1 base, with 5 bases left between them. The V gene's germline CDR1 is SGHAT and CDR2 FQNNGV. CDR3 nucleotides: TGTGCCAGCAGCCCTATCCAAGAGACCCAGTACTTC. Its translation: CASSPIQETQYF. Variable domain in full (rest from reference TRBV11-2 and TRBJ2-5): EAGVAQSPRYKIIEKRQSVAFWCNPISGHATLYWYQQILGQGPKLLIQFQNNGVVDDSQLPKDRFSAERLKGVDSTLKIQPAKLEDSAVYLCASSPIQETQYFGPGTRLLVL.

The rearrangement uses TRBV15 and TRBJ2-7; tentative D call: TRBD2 (6 bases). CDR3 length equals 12 residues. Germline V CDR1 and CDR2: LNHNV, YYDKDF (reference sequence). The V end lost 8 bases, the J end lost 6 bases, and 14 bases lay between the germline ends. The DNA of the CDR3 is TGTGCCACCTGGACTAACACTGGCGAGCAGTACTTC. Amino acids: CATWTNTGEQYF.

V gene TRBV28 combines with J gene TRBJ2-7; a possible D gene is TRBD1 (5 bases). The germline V gene has CDR1 MDHEN and CDR2 SYDVKM. The CDR3 is 14 amino acids. V was trimmed by 3 bases and J by 0 bases, leaving 9 bases between them. The CDR3 DNA follows: TGTGCCAGCAGTTTTTGGGGCTCCTCCTACGAGCAGTACTTC. This translates into CASSFWGSSYEQYF.

The chain carries TRBV13 and TRBJ2-7, with TRBD2 matching over 10 bases. Trimming removed 0 bases from V and 4 bases from J; junction bases left unmatched: 12. The CDR3 extends over 18 amino acids. From germline, CDR1 is PRHDT and CDR2 FYEKMQ (reference sequence). The CDR3 is CASSLGLSVAGGEYEQYF. CDR3 coding DNA: TGTGCCAGCAGCTTAGGCCTCTCGGTAGCGGGAGGCGAATACGAGCAGTACTTC. Full variable domain (remainder filled in from reference TRBV13 and TRBJ2-7): AAGVIQSPRHLIKEKRETATLKCYPIPRHDTVYWYQQGPGQDPQFLISFYEKMQSDKGSIPDRFSAQQFSDYHSELNMSSLELGDSALYFCASSLGLSVAGGEYEQYFGPGTRLTVT.

Points on this clone: The same CDR3 also results from other DNA sequences found in this sample. V and J are TRBV20-1 and TRBJ2-5; D is uncertain. Trimming left V 3 bases short and J 5 bases short, with 4 bases between. The CDR3 totals 10 residues. CDR1 and CDR2 from the germline V gene are DFQATT and SNEGSKA (reference sequence). The CDR3 sequence is CSARVETQYF. In DNA form, the CDR3 reads TGCAGTGCTAGGGTCGAGACCCAGTACTTC.

This clone has only one observation. J is TRBJ2-3 and V is TRBV5-1; D possibly uses TRBD1 or TRBD2 (5 bases each). This CDR3 has 14 amino acids. The V gene lost 2 bases and the J gene lost 2 bases, with 9 bases spanning the gap. Germline-derived CDR1 and CDR2 are SGHRS and YFSETQ. CDR3 in DNA: TGCGCCAGCAGCTTCAACGGGGCCACAGATACGCAGTATTTT. Its translation is CASSFNGATDTQYF.

The chain employs TRBV11-2 and TRBJ2-5; D perhaps matches TRBD2 (5 bases). Trimming removed 4 bases at V and 12 bases at J, with 12 bases between. The CDR3 loop spans 11 amino acids. Germline V gives CDR1 SGHAT, CDR2 FQNNGV. In DNA, the CDR3 is TGTGCCAGCAGCTCCGGGGTTTTAGAGTACTTC. Its protein product is CASSSGVLEYF.

V gene TRBV30 combines with J gene TRBJ1-1; 8 nucleotides agree with TRBD1. Germline trimming cut 2 bases from V and 6 bases from J; bases unmatched to any gene: 8. The CDR3 is 14 amino acids. In germline, CDR1 is GTSNPN, CDR2 SVGIG (reference sequence). The chain's CDR3 is CAWSPGYRGAEAFF. In DNA form, the CDR3 reads TGTGCCTGGAGTCCGGGGTACAGGGGGGCTGAAGCTTTCTTT.

This clone has just one count. The rearrangement links TRBV28 to TRBJ1-2; 10 bases are a match to TRBD1. V dropped 4 bases and J dropped 0; count of bases not matched to a gene: 8. This CDR3 region has 17 residues. Germline V gives CDR1 MDHEN, CDR2 SYDVKM. CDR3: CASSSRDRGPSNYGYTF. CDR3 nucleotide sequence: TGTGCCAGCAGTTCCCGGGACAGGGGCCCGTCTAACTATGGCTACACCTTC.